Below, one T cell receptor (beta chain) is given with its context. Authors' analysis steps: The assay estimated nucleated cells by amplifying reference gene primers. The table came from immunoSEQ multiplex PCR; TCRdb's copy has only in-frame clones and leaves some out. V and J calls and clone size follow that table, whereas D and trimming were derived from the DNA. The sample holds approximately 300,000 clones, 70% to 90% seen once. Unmatched junction bases numbered 6, after V lost 5 bases and J lost 4 bases. The CDR3 loop spans 15 amino acids. In germline, CDR1 is SGHTA, CDR2 FQGNSA. The record originates from a study of blood T cell repertoires in COVID-19. Overall study: Sites across the United States, Italy and Spain contributed samples from acute and convalescent COVID-19. In each case, the material was cDNA or gDNA derived from T cells, B-cell-depleted T cells, or PBMCs.

The source of this sequence is a man between 18 and 29 years old who had recovered from COVID-19. The sample was peripheral blood. V is TRBV7-2 and J is TRBJ1-5; TRBD1 matches at 9 bases. As DNA, the CDR3 is TGTGCCAGCAGCCCCACGGGACAGGGTAATCAGCCCCAGCATTTT. This sequence encodes CASSPTGQGNQPQHF.